The rows below give T cell receptor beta chains drawn from one sample of a study of cytomegalovirus exposure and HLA in healthy donors. Using immunoSEQ multiplex PCR, the repertoire was profiled, and TCRdb retains in-frame clones only, with some absent. Among 55,000 to 80,000 clones, less than 85% were seen once, and the ten largest hold roughly 5.7%. The sequencing input was PBMCs. The receptors shown here come from a woman aged 25-40 years in good health and CMV-seronegative. Both conserved end residues are part of each CDR3. D genes are given only for firm matches. Clone size, where shown, is once, few, many, or a class for clones that have expanded.

j_call	clone_size	d_call	v_call	cdr3_aa	cdr3_nt
TRBJ1-1	few	TRBD1	TRBV23-1	CASSQWDRENTEAFF	TGCGCCAGCAGTCAATGGGACAGGGAGAACACTGAAGCTTTCTTT
TRBJ1-1	NA	TRBD1	TRBV6-1	CASRDPGQLTEAFF	TGTGCCAGCAGGGACCCGGGACAGTTAACTGAAGCTTTCTTT
TRBJ2-3	NA	TRBD2	TRBV5-1	CASSPTSGYTDTQYF	TGCGCCAGCAGCCCCACTAGCGGATACACAGATACGCAGTATTTT
TRBJ2-7	NA	NA	TRBV19	CASSTGGGSYEQYF	TGTGCCAGTAGTACCGGCGGTGGCTCCTACGAGCAGTACTTC
TRBJ1-1	few	TRBD1	TRBV5-1	CASSSQGAHTEAFF	TGCGCCAGCAGCTCACAGGGGGCCCACACTGAAGCTTTCTTT
TRBJ1-2	NA	NA	TRBV19	CASSGRNDYGYTF	TGTGCCAGTAGTGGGAGAAATGACTATGGCTACACCTTC
TRBJ2-1	NA	TRBD1	TRBV6-6	CASSVRQGAHIDEQFF	TGTGCCAGCAGCGTTCGACAGGGGGCGCATATCGATGAGCAGTTCTTC
TRBJ2-3	few	TRBD2	TRBV5-4	CASSRGGTSGSTDTQYF	TGTGCCAGCAGCAGAGGGGGGACTAGCGGCTCCACAGATACGCAGTATTTT
TRBJ1-3	NA	NA	TRBV29-1	CSALGRRGFGNTIYF	TGCAGCGCCTTGGGACGGAGGGGATTTGGAAACACCATATATTTT
TRBJ2-5	NA	TRBD2	TRBV5-4	CASSLGGVAGVETQYF	TGTGCCAGCAGCTTGGGGGGAGTAGCGGGGGTGGAGACCCAGTACTTC
TRBJ2-5	NA	NA	TRBV29-1	CSVRTPPQETQYF	TGCAGCGTCAGGACTCCCCCCCAAGAGACCCAGTACTTC
TRBJ1-1	few	NA	TRBV10-1	CASVQGPNTEAFF	TGCGCCAGCGTACAGGGCCCGAACACTGAAGCTTTCTTT
TRBJ2-7	NA	NA	TRBV21-1	CASSKDPGLKSYEQYF	TGTGCCAGCAGCAAAGATCCGGGACTAAAGTCTTACGAGCAGTACTTC
TRBJ2-6	NA	NA	TRBV30	CAWSGGGTGANVLTF	TGTGCCTGGAGTGGCGGGGGCACCGGGGCCAACGTCCTGACTTTC
TRBJ2-3	NA	TRBD2	TRBV5-5	CASAGGLASDTQYF	TGTGCCAGCGCGGGGGGACTAGCGTCAGATACGCAGTATTTT
TRBJ2-3	NA	NA	TRBV14	CASSQVRGLTDTQYF	TGTGCCAGCAGCCAAGTAAGGGGTCTCACAGATACGCAGTATTTT
TRBJ2-3	once	NA	TRBV6-1	CAGSDYPGGSWTDTQYF	TGTGCCGGCAGTGACTACCCAGGGGGGAGTTGGACAGATACGCAGTATTTT